The T cell receptor beta chain described here comes from a study of control samples from healthy donors and cancer patients. Sequenced by immunoSEQ multiplex PCR; TCRdb stores in-frame clones only, minus some. In the table there are fewer than 500,000 clones, around nine tenths of which are singletons. CDR3 length equals 16 residues. The specimen was PBMCs. The receptor was isolated from a middle-aged man with head and neck cancer. The rearrangement uses TRBV21-1 and TRBJ1-6; TRBD1 reflects the table's D call only, with no check against the DNA. TRBV21-1 is a recognized pseudogene. The CDR3 nucleotides are TGTGCCAGCAGCCAAGCGGGACAGTCGATTAATTCACCCCTCCACTTT. This translates into CASSQAGQSINSPLHF.